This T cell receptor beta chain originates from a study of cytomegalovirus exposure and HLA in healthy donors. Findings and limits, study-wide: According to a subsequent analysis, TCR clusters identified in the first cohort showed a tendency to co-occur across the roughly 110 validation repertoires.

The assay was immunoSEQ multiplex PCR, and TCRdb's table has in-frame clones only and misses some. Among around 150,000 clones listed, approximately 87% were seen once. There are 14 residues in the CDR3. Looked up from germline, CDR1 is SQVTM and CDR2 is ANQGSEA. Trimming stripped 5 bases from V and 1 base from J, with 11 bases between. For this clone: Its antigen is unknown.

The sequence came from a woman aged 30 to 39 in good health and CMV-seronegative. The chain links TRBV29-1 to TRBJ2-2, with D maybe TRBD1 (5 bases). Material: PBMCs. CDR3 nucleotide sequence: TGCAGCGTTCTCGTACAGGTGAACACCGGGGAGCTGTTTTTT. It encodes CSVLVQVNTGELFF.